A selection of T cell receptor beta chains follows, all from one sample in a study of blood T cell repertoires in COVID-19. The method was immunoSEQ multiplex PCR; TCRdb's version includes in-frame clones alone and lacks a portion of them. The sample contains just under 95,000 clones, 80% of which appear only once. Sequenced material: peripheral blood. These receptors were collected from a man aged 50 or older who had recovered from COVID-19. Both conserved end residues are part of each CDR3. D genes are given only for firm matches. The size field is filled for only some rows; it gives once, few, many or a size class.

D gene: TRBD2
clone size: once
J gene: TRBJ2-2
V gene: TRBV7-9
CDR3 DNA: TGTGCCAGCAGCCCCGATACTAGCGTTTACACCGGGGAGCTGTTTTTT
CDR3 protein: CASSPDTSVYTGELFF

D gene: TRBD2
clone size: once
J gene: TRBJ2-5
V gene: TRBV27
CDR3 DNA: TGTGCCAGCAGTTTCGGGACTATCAAGACCCAGTACTTC
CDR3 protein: CASSFGTIKTQYF

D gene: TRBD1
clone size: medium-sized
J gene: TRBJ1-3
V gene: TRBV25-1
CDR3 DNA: TGTGCCAGCAGTGAGTGGACAGGTTCTCCACCAGGAAACACCATATATTTT
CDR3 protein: CASSEWTGSPPGNTIYF

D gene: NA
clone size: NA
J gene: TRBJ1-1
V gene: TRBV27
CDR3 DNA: TGTGCCAGCAGTTCCCCAGCGGGGAACACTGAAGCTTTCTTT
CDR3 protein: CASSSPAGNTEAFF

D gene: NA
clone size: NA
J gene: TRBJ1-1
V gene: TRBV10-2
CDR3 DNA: TGCGCCAGCAGTGAAGGCAGGGTTGGGAACACTGAAGCTTTCTTT
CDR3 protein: CASSEGRVGNTEAFF

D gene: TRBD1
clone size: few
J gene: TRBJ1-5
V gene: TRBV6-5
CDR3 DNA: TGTGCCAGCAGGGCGGGACAGGGGAGCAATCAGCCCCAGCATTTT
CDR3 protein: CASRAGQGSNQPQHF

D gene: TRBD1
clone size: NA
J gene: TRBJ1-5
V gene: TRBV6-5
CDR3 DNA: TGTGCCAGCAGTTCCGGGACAGTGAATCAGCCCCAGCATTTT
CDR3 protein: CASSSGTVNQPQHF

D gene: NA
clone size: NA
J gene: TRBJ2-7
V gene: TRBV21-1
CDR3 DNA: TGTGCCAGCAGCGCGAGCCGTCGGACTAGCGGTGCCTCCTACGAGCAGTACTTC
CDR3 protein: CASSASRRTSGASYEQYF

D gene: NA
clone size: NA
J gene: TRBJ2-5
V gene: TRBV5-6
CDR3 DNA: TGTGCCAGCAGCTTGGTACAGGAAGAGACCCAGTACTTC
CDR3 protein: CASSLVQEETQYF

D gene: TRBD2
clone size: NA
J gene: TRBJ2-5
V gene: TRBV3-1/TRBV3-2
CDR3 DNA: TGTGCCAGCAGCCAACGGGGGGGGACGCTTGGGACCCAGTACTTC
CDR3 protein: CASSQRGGTLGTQYF

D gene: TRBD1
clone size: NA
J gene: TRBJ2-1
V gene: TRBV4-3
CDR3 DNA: TGCGCCAGCAGCCAGGGACAGGGGGCGCCCAATGAGCAGTTCTTC
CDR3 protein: CASSQGQGAPNEQFF

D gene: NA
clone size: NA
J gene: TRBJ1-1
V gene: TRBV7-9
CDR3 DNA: TGTGCCAGCAGCTTACAGGGAAGGGACACTGAAGCTTTCTTT
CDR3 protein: CASSLQGRDTEAFF

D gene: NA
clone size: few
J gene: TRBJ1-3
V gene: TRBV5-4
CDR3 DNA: TGTGCCAGCTCTCGGGGGGGGCAAACTGGAAACACCATATATTTT
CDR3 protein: CASSRGGQTGNTIYF

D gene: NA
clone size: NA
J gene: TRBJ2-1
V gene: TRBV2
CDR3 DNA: TGTGCCAGCAGTTCCAACGTAGACAATGAGCAGTTCTTC
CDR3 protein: CASSSNVDNEQFF

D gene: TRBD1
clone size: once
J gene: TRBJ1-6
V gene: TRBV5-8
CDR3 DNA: TGTGCCAGCAGGTCGCCCGGGACAGGGGCTTCACCCCTCCACTTT
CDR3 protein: CASRSPGTGASPLHF

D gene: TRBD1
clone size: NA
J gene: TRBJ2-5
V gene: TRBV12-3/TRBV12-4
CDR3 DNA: TGTGCCAGCAGCCTAGACAGGGAACGGCCCCAGTACTTC
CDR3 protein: CASSLDRERPQYF

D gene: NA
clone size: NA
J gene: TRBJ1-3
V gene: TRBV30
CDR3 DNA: TGTGCCTGGGGCCCAGGGGCTTCTGGAAACACCATATATTTT
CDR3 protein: CAWGPGASGNTIYF

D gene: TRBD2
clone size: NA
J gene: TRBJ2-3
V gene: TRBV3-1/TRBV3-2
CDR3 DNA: TGTGCCAGCAGCCCACCTGGGCTAGCGGGAAGGTATTTT
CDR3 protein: CASSPPGLAGRYF

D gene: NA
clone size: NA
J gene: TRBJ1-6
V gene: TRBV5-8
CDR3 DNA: TGTGCCAGCAGCTTGGATCTACCTTATAATTCACCCCTCCACTTT
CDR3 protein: CASSLDLPYNSPLHF

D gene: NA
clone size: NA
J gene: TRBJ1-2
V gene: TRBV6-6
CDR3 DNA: TGTGCCAGCAGTTCCCCCCTGACACCGTTCTTC
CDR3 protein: CASSSPLTPFF

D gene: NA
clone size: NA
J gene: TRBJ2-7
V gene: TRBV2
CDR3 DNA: TGTGCCAGCAGTGTTCAAGGGGCCTACGAGCAGTACTTC
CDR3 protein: CASSVQGAYEQYF

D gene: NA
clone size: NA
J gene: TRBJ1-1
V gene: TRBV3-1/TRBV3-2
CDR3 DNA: TGTGCCAGCAGCCAAATAGACACTGAAGCTTTCTTT
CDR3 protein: CASSQIDTEAFF

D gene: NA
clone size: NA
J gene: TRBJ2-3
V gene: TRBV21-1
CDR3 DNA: TGTGCCAGCAGCTCCCCGGGACAGGGGATCACAGATACGCAGTATTTT
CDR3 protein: CASSSPGQGITDTQYF

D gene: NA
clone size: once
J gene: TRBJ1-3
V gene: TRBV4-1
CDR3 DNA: TGCGCCAGCAGCCAACGTCCTGGAAACACCATATATTTT
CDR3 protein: CASSQRPGNTIYF

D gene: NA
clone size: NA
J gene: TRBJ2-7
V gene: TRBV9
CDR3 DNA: TGTGCCAGCAGCCCGCAGGGGGGCGCCTACGAGCAGTACTTC
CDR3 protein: CASSPQGGAYEQYF

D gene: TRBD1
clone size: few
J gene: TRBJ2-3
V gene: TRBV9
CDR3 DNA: TGTGCCAGCAGCACCCGGGACAGGGGCTCAGATACGCAGTATTTT
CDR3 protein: CASSTRDRGSDTQYF

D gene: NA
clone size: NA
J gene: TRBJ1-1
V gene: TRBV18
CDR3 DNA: TGTGCCAGCTCACCGCAGATGAACACTGAAGCTTTCTTT
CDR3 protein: CASSPQMNTEAFF

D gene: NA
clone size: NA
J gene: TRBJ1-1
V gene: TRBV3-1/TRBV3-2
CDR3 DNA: TGTGCCAGCAGCCAAGCGGTAGTGACTGAAGCTTTCTTT
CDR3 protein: CASSQAVVTEAFF

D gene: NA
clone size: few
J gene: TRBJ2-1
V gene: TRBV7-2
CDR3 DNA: TGTGCCAGCAGCGCCCAGGGGGCGGGAGGGGGGAATGAGCAGTTCTTC
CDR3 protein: CASSAQGAGGGNEQFF

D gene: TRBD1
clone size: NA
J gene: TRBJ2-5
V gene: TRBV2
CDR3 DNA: TGTGCCACCAGGAAGGACAGGGTAGAAGAGACCCAGTACTTC
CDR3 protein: CATRKDRVEETQYF

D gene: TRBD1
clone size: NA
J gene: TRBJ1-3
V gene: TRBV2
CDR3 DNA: TGTGCCAGCAATATGGGACAGGGAAAAGGAAACACCATATATTTT
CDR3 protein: CASNMGQGKGNTIYF

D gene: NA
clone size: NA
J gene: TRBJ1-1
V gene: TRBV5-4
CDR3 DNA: TGTGCCAGCAGCCACCTCGACAGCCTGAACACTGAAGCTTTCTTT
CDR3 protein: CASSHLDSLNTEAFF

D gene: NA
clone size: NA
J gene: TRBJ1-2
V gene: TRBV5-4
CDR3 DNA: TGTGCCAGCAGCTCACTTCAAACAGGAAGCTACACCTTC
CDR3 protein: CASSSLQTGSYTF

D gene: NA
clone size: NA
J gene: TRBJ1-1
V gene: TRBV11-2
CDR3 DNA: TGTGCCAGCAGCTTAGAAAGGTTAAGCGCTGAAGCTTTCTTT
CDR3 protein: CASSLERLSAEAFF

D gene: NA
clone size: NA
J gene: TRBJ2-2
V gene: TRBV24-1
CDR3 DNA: TGTGCCACCAGTCGGGCGGGAAACACCGGGGAGCTGTTTTTT
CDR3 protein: CATSRAGNTGELFF

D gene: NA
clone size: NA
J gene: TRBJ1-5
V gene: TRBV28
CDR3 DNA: TGTGCCAGCACCTCAGGTCAGCCCCAGCATTTT
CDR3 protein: CASTSGQPQHF

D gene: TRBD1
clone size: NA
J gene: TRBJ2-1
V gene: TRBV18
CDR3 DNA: TGTGCCAGCTCACCACCGGCGGGCAGGGGGATGGGGAATGAGCAGTTCTTC
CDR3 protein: CASSPPAGRGMGNEQFF

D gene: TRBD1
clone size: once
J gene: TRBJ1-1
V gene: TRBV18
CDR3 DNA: TGTGCCAGCTCACCCGACAGGGGGAACACTGAAGCTTTCTTT
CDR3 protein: CASSPDRGNTEAFF

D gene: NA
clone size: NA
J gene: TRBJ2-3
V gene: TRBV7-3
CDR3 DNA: TGTGCCAGCAGCTTAATGGGGGGAAGCACAGATACGCAGTATTTT
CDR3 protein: CASSLMGGSTDTQYF

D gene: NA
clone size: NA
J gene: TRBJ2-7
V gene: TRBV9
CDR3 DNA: TGTGCCAGCAGCCCAATAGGACAGACCTACGAGCAGTACTTC
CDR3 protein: CASSPIGQTYEQYF

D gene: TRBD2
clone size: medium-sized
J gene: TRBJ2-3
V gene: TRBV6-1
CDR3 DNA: TGTGCCAGCAGTGAAGAAGCGGGGGGGCCAGATACGCAGTATTTT
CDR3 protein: CASSEEAGGPDTQYF

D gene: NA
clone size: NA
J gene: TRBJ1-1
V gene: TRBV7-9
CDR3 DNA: TGTGCCAGCAGCGTCGGGGAACCCACTGAAGCTTTCTTT
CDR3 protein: CASSVGEPTEAFF

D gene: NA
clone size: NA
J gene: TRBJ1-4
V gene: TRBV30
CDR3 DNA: TGTGCCTGGAGTGTACGGGGTGGTGAAAAACTGTTTTTT
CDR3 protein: CAWSVRGGEKLFF

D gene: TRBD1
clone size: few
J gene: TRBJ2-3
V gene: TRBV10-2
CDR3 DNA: TGCGCCACCATGGGGCAGGGGGTCACAGATACGCAGTATTTT
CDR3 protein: CATMGQGVTDTQYF

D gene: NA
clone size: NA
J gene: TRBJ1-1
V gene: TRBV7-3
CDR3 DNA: TGTGCCAGCAGCTTGACAGGACCGAGGACTGAAGCTTTCTTT
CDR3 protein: CASSLTGPRTEAFF

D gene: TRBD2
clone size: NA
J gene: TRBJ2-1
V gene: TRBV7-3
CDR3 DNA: TGTGCCAGCAGCTCGGGACTAGCGCGTGAGCAGTTCTTC
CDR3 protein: CASSSGLAREQFF

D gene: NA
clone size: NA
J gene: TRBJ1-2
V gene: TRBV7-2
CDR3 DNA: TGTGCCAGCACCGCGAGGACAGCTTATGGCTACACCTTC
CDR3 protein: CASTARTAYGYTF